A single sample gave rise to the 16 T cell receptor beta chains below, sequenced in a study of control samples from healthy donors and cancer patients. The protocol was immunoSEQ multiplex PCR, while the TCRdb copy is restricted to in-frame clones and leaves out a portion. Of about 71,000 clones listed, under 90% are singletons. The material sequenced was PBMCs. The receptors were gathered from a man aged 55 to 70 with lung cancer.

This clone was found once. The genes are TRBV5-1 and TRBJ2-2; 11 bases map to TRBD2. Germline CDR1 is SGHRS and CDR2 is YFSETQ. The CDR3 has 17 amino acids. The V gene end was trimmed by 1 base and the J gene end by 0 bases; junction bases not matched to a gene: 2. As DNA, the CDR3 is TGCGCCAGCAGCTTGACTAGCGGGGGATCGAACACCGGGGAGCTGTTTTTT. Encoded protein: CASSLTSGGSNTGELFF.

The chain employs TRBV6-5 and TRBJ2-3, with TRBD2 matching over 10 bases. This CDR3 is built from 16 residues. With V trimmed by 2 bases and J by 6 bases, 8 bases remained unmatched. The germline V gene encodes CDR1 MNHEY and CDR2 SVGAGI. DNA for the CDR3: TGTGCCAGCAGTTACCAGGCTAGCGGGGGTGTTGATACGCAGTATTTT. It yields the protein CASSYQASGGVDTQYF.

The CDR3 DNA follows: TGCGCCAGCAGCTTGGGGCCAGTTCAAGAGACCCAGTACTTC. It is translated as CASSLGPVQETQYF. This chain links TRBV5-1 with TRBJ2-5; D uncertain. This CDR3 has 14 residues. The germline V and J ends were trimmed by 0 bases and 2 bases, with 8 bases remaining between them. In germline, CDR1 is SGHRS, CDR2 YFSETQ.

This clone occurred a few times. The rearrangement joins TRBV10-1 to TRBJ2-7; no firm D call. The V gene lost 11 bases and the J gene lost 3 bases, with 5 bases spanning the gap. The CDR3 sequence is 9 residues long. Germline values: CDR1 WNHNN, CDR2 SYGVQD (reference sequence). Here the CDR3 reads CAVIYEQYV. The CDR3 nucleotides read TGCGCCGTCATCTACGAGCAGTACGTC.

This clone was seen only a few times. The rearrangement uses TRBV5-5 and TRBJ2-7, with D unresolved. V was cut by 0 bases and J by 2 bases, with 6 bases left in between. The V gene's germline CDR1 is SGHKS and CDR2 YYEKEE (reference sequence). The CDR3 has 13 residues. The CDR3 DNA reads TGTGCCAGCAGCTTGGAGTTTACCTACGAGCAGTACGTC. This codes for CASSLEFTYEQYV.

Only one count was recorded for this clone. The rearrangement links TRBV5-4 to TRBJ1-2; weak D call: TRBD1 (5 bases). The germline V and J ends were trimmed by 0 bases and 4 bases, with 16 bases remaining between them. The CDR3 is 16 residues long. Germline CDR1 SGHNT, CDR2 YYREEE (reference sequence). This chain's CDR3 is CASSLAGGGTVYGYTF. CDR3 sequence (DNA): TGTGCCAGCAGCTTGGCCGGGGGGGGGACTGTCTATGGCTACACCTTC.

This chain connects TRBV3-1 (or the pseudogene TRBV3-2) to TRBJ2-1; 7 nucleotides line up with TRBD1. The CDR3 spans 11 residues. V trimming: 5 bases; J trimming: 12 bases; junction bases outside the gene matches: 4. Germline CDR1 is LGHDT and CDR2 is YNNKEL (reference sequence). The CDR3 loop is CASSFRDRQFF. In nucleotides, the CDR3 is TGTGCCAGCAGCTTTCGGGACAGGCAGTTCTTC.

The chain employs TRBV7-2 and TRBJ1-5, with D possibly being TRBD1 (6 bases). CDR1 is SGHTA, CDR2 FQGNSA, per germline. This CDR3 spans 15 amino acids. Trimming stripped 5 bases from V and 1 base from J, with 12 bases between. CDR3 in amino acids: CASSRQGQSNQPQHF. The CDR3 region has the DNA TGTGCCAGCAGCCGGCAAGGACAGAGCAATCAGCCCCAGCATTTT.

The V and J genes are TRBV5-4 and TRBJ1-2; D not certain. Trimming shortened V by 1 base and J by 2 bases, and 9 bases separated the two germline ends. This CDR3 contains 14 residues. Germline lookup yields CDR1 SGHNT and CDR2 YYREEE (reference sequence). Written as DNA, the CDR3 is TGTGCCAGCAGCTTGAGTACCACCAACTATGGCTACACCTTC. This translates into CASSLSTTNYGYTF.

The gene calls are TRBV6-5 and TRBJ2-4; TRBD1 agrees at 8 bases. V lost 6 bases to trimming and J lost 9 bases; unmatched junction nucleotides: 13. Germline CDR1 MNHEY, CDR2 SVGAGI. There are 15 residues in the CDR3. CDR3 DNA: TGTGCCAGCAGCGCGCTGACGGACAGGGACCTCATTCAGTACTTC. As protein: CASSALTDRDLIQYF.

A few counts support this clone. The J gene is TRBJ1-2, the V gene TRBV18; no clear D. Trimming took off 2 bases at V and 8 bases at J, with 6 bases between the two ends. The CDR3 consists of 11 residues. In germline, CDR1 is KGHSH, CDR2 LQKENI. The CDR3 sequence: CASSPELGYTF. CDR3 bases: TGTGCCAGCTCACCAGAACTGGGCTACACCTTC.

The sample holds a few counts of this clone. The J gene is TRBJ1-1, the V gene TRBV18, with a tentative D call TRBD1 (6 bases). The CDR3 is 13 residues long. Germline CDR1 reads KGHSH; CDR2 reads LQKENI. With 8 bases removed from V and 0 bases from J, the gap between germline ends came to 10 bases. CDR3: CASKQGVNTEAFF. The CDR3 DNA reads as TGTGCCAGCAAACAGGGAGTGAACACTGAAGCTTTCTTT. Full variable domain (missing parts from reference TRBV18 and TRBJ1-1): NAGVMQNPRHLVRRRGQEARLRCSPMKGHSHVYWYRQLPEEGLKFMVYLQKENIIDESGMPKERFSAEFPKEGPSILRIQQVVRGDSAAYFCASKQGVNTEAFFGQGTRLTVV.

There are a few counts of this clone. CDR3 sequence (DNA): TGTGCCAGCAGCGCCCGGACAGGGGGCGGTCAAACCGGGGAGCTGTTTTTT. Translation gives CASSARTGGGQTGELFF. This chain connects TRBV9 to TRBJ2-2; 11 bases are shared with TRBD1. CDR3 length: 17 amino acids. V lost 3 bases and J lost 5; bases outside the gene matches: 9. The germline CDR1 and CDR2 sequences are SGDLS and YYNGEE.

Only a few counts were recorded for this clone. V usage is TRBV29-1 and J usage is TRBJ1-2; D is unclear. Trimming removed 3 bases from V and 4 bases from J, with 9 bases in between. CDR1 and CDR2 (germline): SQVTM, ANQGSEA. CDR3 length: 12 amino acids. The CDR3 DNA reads TGCAGCGTTGACAAGACAAGCTATGGCTACACCTTC. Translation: CSVDKTSYGYTF.

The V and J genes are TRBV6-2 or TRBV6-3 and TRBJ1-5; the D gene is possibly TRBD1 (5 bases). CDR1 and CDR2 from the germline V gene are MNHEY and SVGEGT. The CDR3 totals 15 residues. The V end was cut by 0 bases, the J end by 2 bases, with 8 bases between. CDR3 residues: CASSYSRVGNQPQHF. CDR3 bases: TGTGCCAGCAGTTACTCCAGGGTCGGCAATCAGCCCCAGCATTTT.

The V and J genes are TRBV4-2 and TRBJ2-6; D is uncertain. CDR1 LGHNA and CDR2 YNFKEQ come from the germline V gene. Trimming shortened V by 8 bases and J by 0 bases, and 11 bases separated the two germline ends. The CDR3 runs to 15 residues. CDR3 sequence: CASASGYSGANVLTF. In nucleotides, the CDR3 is TGTGCCAGCGCCAGTGGCTACTCTGGGGCCAACGTCCTGACTTTC.